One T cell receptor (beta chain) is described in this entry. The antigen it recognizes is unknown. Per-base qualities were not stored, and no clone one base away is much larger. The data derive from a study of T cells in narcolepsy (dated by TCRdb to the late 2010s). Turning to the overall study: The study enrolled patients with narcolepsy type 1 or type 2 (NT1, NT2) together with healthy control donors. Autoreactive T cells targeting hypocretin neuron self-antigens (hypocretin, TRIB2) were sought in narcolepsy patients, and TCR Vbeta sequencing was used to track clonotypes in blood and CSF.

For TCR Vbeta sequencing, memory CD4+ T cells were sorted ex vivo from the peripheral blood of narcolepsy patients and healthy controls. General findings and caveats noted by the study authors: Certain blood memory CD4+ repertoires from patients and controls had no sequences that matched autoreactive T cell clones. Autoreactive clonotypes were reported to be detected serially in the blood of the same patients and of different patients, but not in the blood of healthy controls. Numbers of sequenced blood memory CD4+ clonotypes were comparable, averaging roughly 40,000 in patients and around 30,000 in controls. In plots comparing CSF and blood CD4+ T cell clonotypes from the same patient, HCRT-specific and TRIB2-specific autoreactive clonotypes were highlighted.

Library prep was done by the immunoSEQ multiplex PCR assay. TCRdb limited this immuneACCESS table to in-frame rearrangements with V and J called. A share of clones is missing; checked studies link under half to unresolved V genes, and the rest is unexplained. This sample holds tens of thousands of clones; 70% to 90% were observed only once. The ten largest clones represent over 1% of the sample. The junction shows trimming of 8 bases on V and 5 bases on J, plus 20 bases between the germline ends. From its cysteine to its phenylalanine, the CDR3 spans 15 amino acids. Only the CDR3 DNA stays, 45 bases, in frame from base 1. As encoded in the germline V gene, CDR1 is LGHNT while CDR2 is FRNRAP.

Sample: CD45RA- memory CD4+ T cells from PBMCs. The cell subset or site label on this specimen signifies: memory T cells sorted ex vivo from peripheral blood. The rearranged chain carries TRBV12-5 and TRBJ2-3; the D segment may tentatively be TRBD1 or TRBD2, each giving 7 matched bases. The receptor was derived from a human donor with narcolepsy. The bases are TGTGCTAGTAGCCCCAGGGGGGGAATTGGAGATACGCAGTATTTT. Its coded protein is CASSPRGGIGDTQYF.